These 10 T cell receptor beta chains share one sample of origin, sequenced in a study of cytomegalovirus exposure and HLA in healthy donors. Primers included in the PCR were 60 Vbeta and 13 Jbeta primers. Profiled with immunoSEQ multiplex PCR; TCRdb holds only in-frame clones, not every one. The table records fewer than 110,000 clones, 75% of them present only once. Sequenced input: PBMCs. These receptors originate from a man between 50 and 59 years old in good health and CMV-seronegative.

In nucleotides, the CDR3 is TGCGCCAGCAGCTTCAGTGGGACTAATAGTCTCGGAAACACCATATATTTT. Its translation: CASSFSGTNSLGNTIYF. The chain uses TRBV5-1 and TRBJ1-3; D possibly corresponds to TRBD1 (5 bases). The CDR3 loop spans 17 amino acids. Germline V lookup: CDR1 SGHRS, CDR2 YFSETQ. V was shortened by 2 bases and J by 4 bases, with 19 bases between the two germline ends.

This chain connects TRBV15 to TRBJ2-6, with TRBD1 as a possible D gene (5 bases). This CDR3 is 16 amino acids long. CDR1 LNHNV and CDR2 YYDKDF come from the germline V gene (reference sequence). The V end was cut by 5 bases, the J end by 0 bases, with 11 bases between. In DNA form, the CDR3 reads TGTGCCACCAGCTTGTTCCAGGGCTCTGGGGCCAACGTCCTGACTTTC. Its translation is CATSLFQGSGANVLTF.

The rearrangement links TRBV7-2 to TRBJ2-1, with 13 nucleotides matching TRBD2. Trimming removed 5 bases from V and 0 bases from J; junction bases left unmatched: 4. Germline-derived CDR1 and CDR2 are SGHTA and FQGNSA. The CDR3 sequence is 17 residues long. In nucleotides, the CDR3 is TGTGCCAGCAGCCCTGGGACTAGCGGGACCTCCTACAATGAGCAGTTCTTC. It specifies CASSPGTSGTSYNEQFF.

J is TRBJ2-5 and V is TRBV14, with TRBD1 as a possible D gene (6 bases). This CDR3 spans 15 amino acids. Germline lookup yields CDR1 SGHDN and CDR2 FVKESK. V was trimmed by 1 base and J by 5 bases, leaving 14 bases between them. CDR3 coding DNA: TGTGCCAGCAGCCAAGCCACAGGGTGGGGCGAGACCCAGTACTTC. It translates to CASSQATGWGETQYF.

This chain connects TRBV30 to TRBJ1-3; no clear D gene. The V gene lost 2 bases and the J gene lost 0 bases, with 11 bases spanning the gap. From germline, CDR1 is GTSNPN and CDR2 SVGIG (reference sequence). The CDR3 covers 15 residues. CDR3: CAWSSDWSSGNTIYF. The CDR3 region has the DNA TGTGCCTGGAGTTCAGACTGGAGCTCTGGAAACACCATATATTTT.

This chain connects TRBV15 to TRBJ2-2, with 8 positions matching TRBD2. The CDR3 has 17 residues. Unmatched junction bases numbered 10, after V lost 2 bases and J lost 5 bases. CDR1 LNHNV and CDR2 YYDKDF come from the germline V gene (reference sequence). The CDR3, as DNA: TGTGCCACCAGCAGATTCTCTGCGGGAGGAAAGACCGGGGAGCTGTTTTTT. Translating it yields CATSRFSAGGKTGELFF. Drawing the rest from reference TRBV15 and TRBJ2-2, the complete variable domain is DAMVIQNPRYQVTQFGKPVTLSCSQTLNHNVMYWYQQKSSQAPKLLFHYYDKDFNNEADTPDNFQSRRPNTSFCFLDIRSPGLGDTAMYLCATSRFSAGGKTGELFFGEGSRLTVL.

This chain joins TRBV5-1 and TRBJ2-3; possible D gene TRBD2, 5 bases. This CDR3 is 14 amino acids long. The ends were cut back, 4 bases at V and 4 bases at J, with 13 bases in the middle. Germline loops: CDR1 SGHRS, CDR2 YFSETQ. The CDR3: CASSPGLSSDTQYF. As DNA, the CDR3 is TGCGCCAGCAGCCCAGGACTGAGTTCAGATACGCAGTATTTT. Based on the CDR3 plus reference TRBV5-1 and TRBJ2-3, the full variable domain is KAGVTQTPRYLIKTRGQQVTLSCSPISGHRSVSWYQQTPGQGLQFLFEYFSETQRNKGNFPGRFSGRQFSNSRSEMNVSTLELGDSALYLCASSPGLSSDTQYFGPGTRLTVL.

The chain joins TRBV28 to TRBJ1-3; possibly TRBD1 for D (6 bases). Trimming shortened V by 6 bases and J by 6 bases, and 15 bases separated the two germline ends. The length of the CDR3 is 14 residues. The germline V gene encodes CDR1 MDHEN and CDR2 SYDVKM. The CDR3, as DNA: TGTGCCAGCAGGTCGCCGGGACAAACAAACACCATATATTTT. Its translation is CASRSPGQTNTIYF.

The chain uses TRBV19 and TRBJ1-5, with TRBD1 identical over 7 bases. Looked up from germline, CDR1 is LNHDA and CDR2 is SQIVND (reference sequence). V lost 3 bases, J lost 6 bases, and 8 bases stayed unmatched. This CDR3 has 15 amino acids. The CDR3, as DNA: TGTGCCAGTAGTATTCCGACAGGGCCGGCTCAGCCCCAGCATTTT. Translating gives CASSIPTGPAQPQHF.

This clone has just one count. The rearrangement joins TRBV2 to TRBJ1-1, with D possibly matching TRBD1 (5 bases). V was cut by 7 bases and J by 1 base, with 10 bases left in between. Germline V CDR1 and CDR2: SNHLY, FYNNEI. The CDR3 has 13 amino acids. The CDR3 protein is CASNRGWNTEAFF. In DNA, the CDR3 is TGTGCCAGCAATAGGGGTTGGAACACTGAAGCTTTCTTT.